The sample holds a few counts of the clone carrying this T cell receptor (beta chain). From germline, CDR1 is MNHEY and CDR2 SMNVEV (reference sequence). Trimming at V came to 4 bases and at J to 8 bases, leaving 3 bases not matched to a gene. CDR3 length equals 14 residues. This table comes from immunoSEQ multiplex PCR, and its TCRdb copy is limited to in-frame clones, with some not included. The top ten clones hold 2.5% of a sample with fewer than 350,000 clones, about 85% of them seen once. Participant-reported clinical history was the basis for cohort assignment. These data originate in a study of blood T cell repertoires in COVID-19.

This chain connects TRBV27 to TRBJ2-2, with 11 bases fitting TRBD2. This TCR derives from a woman between 45 and 65 years old who had recovered from COVID-19. Sample: PBMCs or T cells enriched from blood (not recorded which). As DNA, the CDR3 is TGTGCCAGCAGTTCCCGACTAGCGGGAGGGGAGCTGTTTTTT. Protein: CASSSRLAGGELFF.